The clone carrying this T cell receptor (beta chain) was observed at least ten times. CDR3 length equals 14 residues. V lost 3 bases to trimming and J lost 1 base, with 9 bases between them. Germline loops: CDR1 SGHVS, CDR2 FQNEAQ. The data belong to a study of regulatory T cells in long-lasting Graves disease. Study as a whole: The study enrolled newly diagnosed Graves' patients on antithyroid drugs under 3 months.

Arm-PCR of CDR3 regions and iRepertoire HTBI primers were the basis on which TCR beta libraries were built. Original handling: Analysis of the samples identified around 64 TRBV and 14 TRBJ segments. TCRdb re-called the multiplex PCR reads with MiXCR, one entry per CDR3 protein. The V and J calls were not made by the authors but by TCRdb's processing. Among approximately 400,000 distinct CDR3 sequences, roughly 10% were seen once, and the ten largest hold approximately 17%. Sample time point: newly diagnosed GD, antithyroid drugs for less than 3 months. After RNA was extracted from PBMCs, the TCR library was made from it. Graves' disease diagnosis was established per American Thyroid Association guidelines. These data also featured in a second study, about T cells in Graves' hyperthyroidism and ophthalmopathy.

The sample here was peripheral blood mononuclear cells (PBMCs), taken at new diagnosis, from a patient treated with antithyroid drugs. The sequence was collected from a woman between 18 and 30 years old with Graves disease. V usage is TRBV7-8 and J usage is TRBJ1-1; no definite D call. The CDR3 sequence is CASSFGLQNTEAFF. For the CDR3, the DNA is TGTGCCAGCAGCTTCGGCCTACAGAACACTGAAGCTTTCTTT.